This T cell receptor (beta chain) was identified during a study of OX40 agonist ivuxolimab in advanced cancers. Study-level information: Three individuals attained partial responses, comprising one hepatocellular carcinoma case and two cutaneous melanoma cases.

With respect to this clone: What it binds is unknown.

Trimming cost V 0 bases and J 6 bases, with 17 bases left between them. Germline V lookup: CDR1 SQVTM, CDR2 ANQGSEA. This CDR3 comprises 15 residues. Libraries were prepared by immunoSEQ multiplex PCR; TCRdb keeps only in-frame clonotypes and omits some of them. The profile shows about 78,000 clones, about 80% of them singletons. Study observations and caveats: Clones of CD4+ and CD8+ blood T cells grew by week 6 at doses of 0.1 to 3.0 mg/kg. Average numbers of expanded clones were greater in CD8+ T cells than in CD4+. Normalized expansion of T-cell clones was also low for some nonresponders.

This sequence was found in an adult with an advanced solid tumor such as melanoma, head and neck, liver or kidney cancer. The chain has TRBV29-1 and TRBJ1-2; possibly TRBD1 for D (6 bases). This specimen was CD4+ or CD8+ T cells sorted from blood, taken in a trial of the OX40 agonist ivuxolimab. CDR3 loop: CSVEDPWGARNGYTF. CDR3 in DNA: TGCAGCGTTGAAGATCCATGGGGGGCTCGCAATGGCTACACCTTC.